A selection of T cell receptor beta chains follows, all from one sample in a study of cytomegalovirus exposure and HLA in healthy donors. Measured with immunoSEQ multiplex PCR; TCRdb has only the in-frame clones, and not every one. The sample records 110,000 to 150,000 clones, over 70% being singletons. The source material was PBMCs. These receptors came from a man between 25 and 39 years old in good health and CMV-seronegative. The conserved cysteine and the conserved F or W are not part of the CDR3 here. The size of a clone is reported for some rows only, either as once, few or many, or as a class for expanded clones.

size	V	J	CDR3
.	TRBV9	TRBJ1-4	ASSASGGSNEKLF
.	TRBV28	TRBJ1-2	ASSSGTASIYYGYT
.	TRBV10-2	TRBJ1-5	ASSIQENQPQH
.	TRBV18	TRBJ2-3	ASSPYSGSADTQY
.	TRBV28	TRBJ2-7	ASSTTGAAYEQY
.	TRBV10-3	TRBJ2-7	AIKGLAGGPYEQY
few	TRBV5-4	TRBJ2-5	ASSPGGETQY
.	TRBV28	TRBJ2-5	ASSFLRSQETQY
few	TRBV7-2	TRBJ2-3	ASSSRQGVTGTQY
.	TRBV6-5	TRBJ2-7	ASSYRASGKNEQY
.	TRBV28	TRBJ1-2	ASSFGDRGRGSYGYT
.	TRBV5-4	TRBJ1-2	ASSLAVAGPPYGYT
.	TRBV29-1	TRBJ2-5	SVLAGGGETQY
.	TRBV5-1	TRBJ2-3	ASSRIRSSGGAEGSTDTQY
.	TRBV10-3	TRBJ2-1	AINPGLAGVGQF
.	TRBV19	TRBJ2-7	ASRPRDSTYEQY
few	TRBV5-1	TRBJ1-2	ASTRTGDNYGYT
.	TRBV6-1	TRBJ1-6	ASSEAADSPLH
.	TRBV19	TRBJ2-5	ASSTNPRRNQETQY
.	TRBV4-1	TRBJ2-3	ASSQYGTHADTQY
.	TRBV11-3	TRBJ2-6	ASSLDSSGANGLT
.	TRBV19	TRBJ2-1	ASSMGTSRSEQF
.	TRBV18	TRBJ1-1	ASSREGPQNTEAF
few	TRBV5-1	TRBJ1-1	ASSFRRGATEAF
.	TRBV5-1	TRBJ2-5	ASSLDRGRLVETQY
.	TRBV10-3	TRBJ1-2	AIRDTGTLNNYGYT
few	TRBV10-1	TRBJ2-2	ASSESQNTGELF
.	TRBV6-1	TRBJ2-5	ARGEGGETQY
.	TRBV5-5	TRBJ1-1	ASSQINDRGREAF
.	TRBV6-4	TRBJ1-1	ASSDSNRNTEAF
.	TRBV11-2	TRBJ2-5	ASSPRLAGDQETQY
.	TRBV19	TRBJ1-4	ASSIWTGVNEKLF
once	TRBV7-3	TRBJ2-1	ASSLNSGGASNEQF
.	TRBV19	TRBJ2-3	VSRGASTDTQY
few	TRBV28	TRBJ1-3	ASNQNREGNTIY
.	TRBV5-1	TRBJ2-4	ADRRGLLAKNSQY
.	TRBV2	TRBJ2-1	ASRGLAGYNEQF
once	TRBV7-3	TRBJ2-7	ASSPERGFYEQY
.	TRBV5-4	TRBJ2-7	ASSQSLADTYEQY
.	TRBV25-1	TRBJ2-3	ASSRTSGSVDTQY
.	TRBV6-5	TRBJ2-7	ASSYSRDEQY
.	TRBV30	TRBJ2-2	AWSSLRSTGELF